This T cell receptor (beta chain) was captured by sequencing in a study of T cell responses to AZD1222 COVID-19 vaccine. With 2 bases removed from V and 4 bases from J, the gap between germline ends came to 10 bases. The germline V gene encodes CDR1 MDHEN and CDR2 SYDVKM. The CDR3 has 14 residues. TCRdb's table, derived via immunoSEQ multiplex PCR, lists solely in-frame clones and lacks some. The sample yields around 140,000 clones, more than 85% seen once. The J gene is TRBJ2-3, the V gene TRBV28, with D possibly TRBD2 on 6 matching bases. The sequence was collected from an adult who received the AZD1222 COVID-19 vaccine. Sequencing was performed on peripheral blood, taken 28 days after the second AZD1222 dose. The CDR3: CASSLSGSSDTQYF. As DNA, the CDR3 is TGTGCCAGCAGTTTAAGCGGGTCCTCAGATACGCAGTATTTT.